Listed below are T cell receptor beta chains from one sample, sequenced in a study of lymphopenia after photon versus proton radiotherapy. Assay: immunoSEQ multiplex PCR; the TCRdb copy retains only in-frame clones and omits some. Here the sample spans about 65,000 clones, around 87% being singletons. The material sequenced was peripheral blood, taken from a patient treated with proton-based radiotherapy. Every receptor here comes from a man at least 80 years old with esophageal cancer. Each CDR3 is given with its conserved first and last residue. Fields, in order: J gene, D gene, V gene, clone size, CDR3 protein, CDR3 DNA. A D gene is named only where the DNA matches it firmly. Expanded clones are given a class, and other clones once, few, many or no size at all.

J gene: TRBJ1-4
D gene: -
V gene: TRBV5-1
clone size: -
CDR3 protein: CASRRATNEKLFF
CDR3 DNA: TGCGCCAGCCGCAGAGCAACTAATGAAAAACTGTTTTTT

J gene: TRBJ2-2
D gene: -
V gene: TRBV27
clone size: -
CDR3 protein: CASSRVGRTGELFF
CDR3 DNA: TGTGCCAGCAGTCGGGTCGGGCGTACCGGGGAGCTGTTTTTT

J gene: TRBJ2-3
D gene: -
V gene: TRBV11-2
clone size: few
CDR3 protein: CASSFFVGRDTQYF
CDR3 DNA: TGTGCCAGCAGCTTCTTCGTGGGGAGGGATACGCAGTATTTT

J gene: TRBJ2-7
D gene: -
V gene: TRBV7-2
clone size: few
CDR3 protein: CASSSRLGYEQYF
CDR3 DNA: TGTGCCAGCAGCTCCAGACTAGGATACGAGCAGTACTTC

J gene: TRBJ2-5
D gene: -
V gene: TRBV7-9
clone size: -
CDR3 protein: CASSFARDEETQYF
CDR3 DNA: TGTGCCAGCAGCTTTGCCAGAGATGAAGAGACCCAGTACTTC

J gene: TRBJ2-7
D gene: TRBD1
V gene: TRBV9
clone size: once
CDR3 protein: CASSGHRGDEQYF
CDR3 DNA: TGTGCCAGCAGCGGCCACAGGGGAGACGAGCAGTACTTC

J gene: TRBJ2-1
D gene: -
V gene: TRBV9
clone size: -
CDR3 protein: CASSTRLDNEQFF
CDR3 DNA: TGTGCCAGCAGCACGAGACTGGACAATGAGCAGTTCTTC

J gene: TRBJ2-7
D gene: -
V gene: TRBV18
clone size: -
CDR3 protein: CASSPLSLYEQYF
CDR3 DNA: TGTGCCAGCTCACCACTGTCCCTCTACGAGCAGTACTTC

J gene: TRBJ1-4
D gene: -
V gene: TRBV30
clone size: -
CDR3 protein: CAWATGLEEKLFF
CDR3 DNA: TGTGCCTGGGCGACGGGATTGGAAGAAAAACTGTTTTTT

J gene: TRBJ1-1
D gene: TRBD1
V gene: TRBV19
clone size: few
CDR3 protein: CASQTTGIGTEAFF
CDR3 DNA: TGTGCCAGCCAGACGACAGGGATTGGCACTGAAGCTTTCTTT

J gene: TRBJ2-3
D gene: TRBD2
V gene: TRBV4-3
clone size: -
CDR3 protein: CASSQEIGAGADTQYF
CDR3 DNA: TGCGCCAGCAGCCAAGAGATTGGAGCGGGAGCAGATACGCAGTATTTT

J gene: TRBJ2-1
D gene: TRBD1
V gene: TRBV2
clone size: -
CDR3 protein: CASIPGQGAQRPYNEQFF
CDR3 DNA: TGTGCCAGCATCCCGGGACAGGGGGCCCAAAGACCCTACAATGAGCAGTTCTTC

J gene: TRBJ1-5
D gene: TRBD1
V gene: TRBV5-1
clone size: -
CDR3 protein: CASSEQGLGQPQHF
CDR3 DNA: TGCGCCAGCAGCGAACAGGGGCTTGGTCAGCCCCAGCATTTT

J gene: TRBJ2-3
D gene: -
V gene: TRBV5-5
clone size: -
CDR3 protein: CASSAWKSTDTQYF
CDR3 DNA: TGTGCCAGCAGCGCGTGGAAGAGCACAGATACGCAGTATTTT

J gene: TRBJ2-1
D gene: TRBD2
V gene: TRBV14
clone size: -
CDR3 protein: CASSQPGRYGNEQFF
CDR3 DNA: TGTGCCAGCAGCCAACCCGGGAGGTACGGAAATGAGCAGTTCTTC

J gene: TRBJ1-5
D gene: -
V gene: TRBV27
clone size: -
CDR3 protein: CASSLQGFNQPQHF
CDR3 DNA: TGTGCCAGCAGTTTACAGGGCTTTAATCAGCCCCAGCATTTT

J gene: TRBJ1-2
D gene: -
V gene: TRBV27
clone size: -
CDR3 protein: CASSPRAGSYGYTF
CDR3 DNA: TGTGCCAGCAGTCCCCGTGCGGGTAGCTATGGCTACACCTTC

J gene: TRBJ2-1
D gene: -
V gene: TRBV4-3
clone size: -
CDR3 protein: CASSQDPAAYNEQFF
CDR3 DNA: TGCGCCAGCAGCCAAGACCCAGCGGCCTACAATGAGCAGTTCTTC

J gene: TRBJ2-3
D gene: -
V gene: TRBV5-1
clone size: -
CDR3 protein: CASSPYEDTQYF
CDR3 DNA: TGCGCCAGCAGCCCATACGAGGATACGCAGTATTTT

J gene: TRBJ2-1
D gene: TRBD2
V gene: TRBV4-1
clone size: -
CDR3 protein: CASSQEPGTIDQQFF
CDR3 DNA: TGCGCCAGCAGCCAAGAGCCCGGGACTATCGACCAGCAGTTCTTC

J gene: TRBJ2-5
D gene: -
V gene: TRBV7-8
clone size: -
CDR3 protein: CASSLATGGWETQYF
CDR3 DNA: TGTGCCAGCAGCTTAGCGACAGGTGGATGGGAGACCCAGTACTTC

J gene: TRBJ2-7
D gene: -
V gene: TRBV7-2
clone size: few
CDR3 protein: CASSLARGYEQYF
CDR3 DNA: TGTGCCAGCAGCTTAGCCAGGGGCTACGAGCAGTACTTC

J gene: TRBJ2-5
D gene: -
V gene: TRBV18
clone size: -
CDR3 protein: CASSPGRLETQYF
CDR3 DNA: TGTGCCAGCTCACCGGGGAGGTTGGAGACCCAGTACTTC

J gene: TRBJ2-3
D gene: TRBD2
V gene: TRBV10-3
clone size: -
CDR3 protein: CAISASGDSTDTQYF
CDR3 DNA: TGTGCCATCAGCGCTAGCGGGGACAGCACAGATACGCAGTATTTT

J gene: TRBJ1-2
D gene: TRBD1
V gene: TRBV7-3
clone size: -
CDR3 protein: CASSGDRVLSGYTF
CDR3 DNA: TGTGCCAGCAGCGGGGACAGGGTTTTAAGTGGCTACACCTTC

J gene: TRBJ2-5
D gene: TRBD1
V gene: TRBV5-5
clone size: once
CDR3 protein: CASGRQGGVETQYF
CDR3 DNA: TGTGCCAGCGGGCGACAGGGGGGTGTTGAGACCCAGTACTTC

J gene: TRBJ1-4
D gene: -
V gene: TRBV10-3
clone size: -
CDR3 protein: CAISEDRGDEWNEKLFF
CDR3 DNA: TGTGCCATCAGTGAGGATCGAGGGGATGAATGGAATGAAAAACTGTTTTTT

J gene: TRBJ2-5
D gene: TRBD1
V gene: TRBV7-2
clone size: -
CDR3 protein: CASSPGTVRNQETQYF
CDR3 DNA: TGTGCCAGCAGCCCAGGGACAGTTAGGAACCAAGAGACCCAGTACTTC

J gene: TRBJ2-1
D gene: -
V gene: TRBV11-3
clone size: -
CDR3 protein: CASSERQSYNEQFF
CDR3 DNA: TGTGCCAGCAGCGAACGACAGTCCTACAATGAGCAGTTCTTC

J gene: TRBJ1-2
D gene: -
V gene: TRBV18
clone size: once
CDR3 protein: CASSPGGRNYGYTF
CDR3 DNA: TGTGCCAGCTCACCGGGGGGCAGGAACTATGGCTACACCTTC

J gene: TRBJ2-7
D gene: -
V gene: TRBV7-2
clone size: -
CDR3 protein: CASSLRGGYSYEQYF
CDR3 DNA: TGTGCCAGCAGCTTAAGGGGGGGGTACTCCTACGAGCAGTACTTC

J gene: TRBJ2-1
D gene: TRBD2
V gene: TRBV7-2
clone size: once
CDR3 protein: CASSPSGTSAYNEQFF
CDR3 DNA: TGTGCCAGCAGCCCATCCGGGACTAGCGCCTACAATGAGCAGTTCTTC

J gene: TRBJ2-1
D gene: TRBD1
V gene: TRBV6-1
clone size: -
CDR3 protein: CASSELPGQGRQEQFF
CDR3 DNA: TGTGCCAGCAGTGAGCTACCGGGACAGGGGCGTCAGGAGCAGTTCTTC

J gene: TRBJ1-1
D gene: TRBD1
V gene: TRBV4-3
clone size: -
CDR3 protein: CASSQDRQGHTEAFF
CDR3 DNA: TGCGCCAGCAGCCAAGATCGACAGGGACACACTGAAGCTTTCTTT

J gene: TRBJ2-5
D gene: TRBD1
V gene: TRBV29-1
clone size: -
CDR3 protein: CSVDPGQVPETQYF
CDR3 DNA: TGCAGCGTTGATCCGGGACAGGTTCCAGAGACCCAGTACTTC

J gene: TRBJ2-6
D gene: TRBD1
V gene: TRBV30
clone size: -
CDR3 protein: CAWSGGQGAYQQTISGANVLTF
CDR3 DNA: TGTGCCTGGAGTGGGGGACAGGGGGCCTACCAACAAACGATCTCTGGGGCCAACGTCCTGACTTTC

J gene: TRBJ1-1
D gene: TRBD1
V gene: TRBV7-3
clone size: -
CDR3 protein: CASSLTTDRVVAFF
CDR3 DNA: TGTGCCAGCAGCTTAACGACGGACAGGGTGGTAGCTTTCTTT

J gene: TRBJ2-3
D gene: -
V gene: TRBV9
clone size: -
CDR3 protein: CASSTGTSTDTQYF
CDR3 DNA: TGTGCCAGCAGCACCGGGACTAGCACAGATACGCAGTATTTT